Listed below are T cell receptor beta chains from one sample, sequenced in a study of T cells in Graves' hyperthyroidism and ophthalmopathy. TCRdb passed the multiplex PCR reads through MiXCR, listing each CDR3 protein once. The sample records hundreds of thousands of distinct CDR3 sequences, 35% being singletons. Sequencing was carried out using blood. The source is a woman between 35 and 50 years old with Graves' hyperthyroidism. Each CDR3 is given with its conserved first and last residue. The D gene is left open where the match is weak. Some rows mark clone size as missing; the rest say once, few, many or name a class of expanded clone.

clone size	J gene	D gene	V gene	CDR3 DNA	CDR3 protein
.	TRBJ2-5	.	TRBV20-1	TGCAGTGCTAGAGACGGAAAAGACAGCCAAGAGACCCAGTACTTC	CSARDGKDSQETQYF
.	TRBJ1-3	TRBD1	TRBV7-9	TGTGCCAGCAGTTCACAGGGGACAAGAAACACCATATATTTT	CASSSQGTRNTIYF
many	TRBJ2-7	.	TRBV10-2	TGCGCCAGCGGTTCGGGCGAGCAGTACTTC	CASGSGEQYF
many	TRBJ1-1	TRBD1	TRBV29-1	TGCAGCGTTACCGGGACAGCTTACACTGAAGCTTTCTTT	CSVTGTAYTEAFF
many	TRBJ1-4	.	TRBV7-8	TGTGCCAGCCGAGAACGGGGGGGAAAACTGTTTTTT	CASRERGGKLFF
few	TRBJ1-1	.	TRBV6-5	TGTGCCAGCAGTTACATGGGGGGCGCGGGCACTGAAGCTTTCTTT	CASSYMGGAGTEAFF
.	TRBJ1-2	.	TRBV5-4	TGCGCCAGCAGCCAAAACCAGGGATCAGGCTATGGCTACACCTTC	CASSQNQGSGYGYTF
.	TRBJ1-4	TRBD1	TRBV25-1	TGTGCCAGCAGTGAAGAATGGACAGGGGTACGGGAAAAACTGTTTTTT	CASSEEWTGVREKLFF
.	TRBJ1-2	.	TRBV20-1	TGCAGTGCTAGAGATCCCCTTGGGACGTTCTATGGCTACACCTTC	CSARDPLGTFYGYTF
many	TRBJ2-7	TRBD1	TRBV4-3	TGCGCCAGCAGCCTGTCCGGGACAGGGAACTACGAGCAGTACTTC	CASSLSGTGNYEQYF
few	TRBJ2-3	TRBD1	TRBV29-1	TGCAGCGTAGGGACAGTTCTCACAGATACGCAGTATTTT	CSVGTVLTDTQYF
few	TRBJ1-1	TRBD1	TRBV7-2	TGTGCCAGCAGCTTATCCCGACAGGGCTCTGAAGCTTTCTTT	CASSLSRQGSEAFF
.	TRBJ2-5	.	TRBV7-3	TGTGCCAGCAGCGATATCCAGGGGCGGGAGACCCAGTACTTC	CASSDIQGRETQYF
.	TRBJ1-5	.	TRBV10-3	TGTGCCATCAGTGAAGGGGGAGGTCAGCCCCAGCATTTT	CAISEGGGQPQHF
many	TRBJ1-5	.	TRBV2	TGTGCCAGCAGTGACAGGGGAGAGAATAATCAGCCCCAGCATTTT	CASSDRGENNQPQHF
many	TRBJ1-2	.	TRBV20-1	TGCAGTCCACACTCCGTCGGTAAATCCTATGGCTACACCTTC	CSPHSVGKSYGYTF
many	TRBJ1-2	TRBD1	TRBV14	TGTGCCAGCAGCCCACAATGGACAGGGGGCTATGGCTACACCTTC	CASSPQWTGGYGYTF
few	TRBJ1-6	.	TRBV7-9	TGTGCCAGCAGCTCCTCAGCCTCTAATTCACCCCTCCACTTT	CASSSSASNSPLHF
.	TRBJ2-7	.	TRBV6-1	TGTGCCAGCAGTTACTTGACCGCGTCCTACGAGCAGTACTTC	CASSYLTASYEQYF
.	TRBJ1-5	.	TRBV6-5	TGTGCCAGCAGTTGGGCACAGCGGGCGGATGATAGCAATCGGCCCCAGCATTTT	CASSWAQRADDSNRPQHF
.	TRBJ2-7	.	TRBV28	TGTGCCAGCAGTTTAGGGGCGCCTACCTACGAGCAGTACTTC	CASSLGAPTYEQYF
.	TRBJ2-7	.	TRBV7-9	TGTGCCAGCAGAGCCGGTTGGGGCAATGAGCAGTACTTC	CASRAGWGNEQYF
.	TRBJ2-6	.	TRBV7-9	TGTGCCAGCAGCTTAGTTGGCCTACAGGCCAACGTCCTGACTTTC	CASSLVGLQANVLTF
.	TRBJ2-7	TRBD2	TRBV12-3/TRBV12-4	TGTGCCGGCAGTAGCTTCACTAGCGGGAGAAGAGAGCAGTACTTC	CAGSSFTSGRREQYF
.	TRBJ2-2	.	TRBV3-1	TGTGCCAGCAGCCAGGCAGGGCGAAACACCGGGGAGCTGTTTTTT	CASSQAGRNTGELFF
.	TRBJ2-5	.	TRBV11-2	TGTGCCAGCAGCGGGGACTTGGGCAGGGGCCCGCAGGAAGAGACCCAGTACTTC	CASSGDLGRGPQEETQYF
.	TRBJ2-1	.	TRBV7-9	TGTGCCAGCAGCTTAACGAGGGAGGCGTACAATGAGCAGTTCTTC	CASSLTREAYNEQFF
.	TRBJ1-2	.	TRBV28	TGTGCCAGCAAGGTCGAGTTGAGAGGCTACACCTTC	CASKVELRGYTF
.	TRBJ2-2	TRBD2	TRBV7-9	TGTGCCAGCAGCTTAACAGCGGGGGGGAACACCGGGGAGCTGTTTTTT	CASSLTAGGNTGELFF
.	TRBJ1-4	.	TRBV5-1	TGCGCCAGCAGCTCTACCAACCCCGGACCGCGTGAAAAACTGTTTTTT	CASSSTNPGPREKLFF
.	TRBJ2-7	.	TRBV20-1	TGCAGTGCTACTGGGACTTCCCAGGTCTACGAGCAGTACTTC	CSATGTSQVYEQYF
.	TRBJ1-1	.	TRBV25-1	TGTGCCAGCAGAGAAGCCGGGACAGCTTTCTTT	CASREAGTAFF
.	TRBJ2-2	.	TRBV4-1	TGTGCCAGCAGCCAAGCGAGGGGAACGAACACCGGGGAGCTGTTTTTT	CASSQARGTNTGELFF
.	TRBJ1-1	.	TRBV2	TGTGCCAGCAGTGTTTTTCAAGAGAGGACTGAAGCTTTCTTT	CASSVFQERTEAFF
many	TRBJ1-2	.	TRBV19	TGTGCCAGTAGTTCCTGGGAAGGAGCGATCTATGGCTACACCTTC	CASSSWEGAIYGYTF
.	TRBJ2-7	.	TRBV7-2	TGCGCCAGCAGCCCTTACACCGGGGGAGGCTACGAGCAGTACTTC	CASSPYTGGGYEQYF
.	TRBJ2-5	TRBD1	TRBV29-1	TGCAGCACCGGGACAGGCCAAGAGACCCAGTACTTC	CSTGTGQETQYF
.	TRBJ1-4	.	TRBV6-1	TGTGCCAGCAGTGACACAGGGTCGGGGGATGAAAAACTGTTTTTT	CASSDTGSGDEKLFF
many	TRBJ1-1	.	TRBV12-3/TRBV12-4	TGTGCCAGCAGCCCGGCCCCTAAGCAGGCTGAAGCTTTCTTT	CASSPAPKQAEAFF
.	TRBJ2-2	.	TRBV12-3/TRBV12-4	TGTGCCAGCAGTTTAGTATACGCAGATAACACCGGGGAGCTGTTTTTT	CASSLVYADNTGELFF
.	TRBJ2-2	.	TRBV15	TGTGCCACCAGCAGAGACTGGGACTCTGGAAACACCGGGGAGCTGTTTTTT	CATSRDWDSGNTGELFF
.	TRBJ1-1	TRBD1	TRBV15	TGTGCCACCGGCAAAGGCCGGGACAGGGGATTCACTGAAGCTTTCTTT	CATGKGRDRGFTEAFF
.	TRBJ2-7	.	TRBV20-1	TGCAGTGCCCCAGGGATCCCCTACGAGCAGTACTTC	CSAPGIPYEQYF
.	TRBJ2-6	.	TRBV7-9	TGTGCCAGCAGCCCCAGACAGGGACTGACGGCTGGGGCCAACGTCCTGACTTTC	CASSPRQGLTAGANVLTF
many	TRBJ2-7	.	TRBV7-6	TGTGCCAGCACTCTCTCTTGGGGTGGTTACGAGCAGTACTTC	CASTLSWGGYEQYF
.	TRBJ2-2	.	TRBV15	TGTGCCACCAGCAGAACCGGGGCACTCGGCGGCGGGGAGCTGTTTTTT	CATSRTGALGGGELFF
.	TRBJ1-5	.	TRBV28	TGTGCCAGCAGTGCCCAGCATTTT	CASSAQHF
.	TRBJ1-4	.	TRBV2	TGTGCCAGCAGCTTGGGTGGATCGGCGACTGAAAAACTGTTTTTT	CASSLGGSATEKLFF